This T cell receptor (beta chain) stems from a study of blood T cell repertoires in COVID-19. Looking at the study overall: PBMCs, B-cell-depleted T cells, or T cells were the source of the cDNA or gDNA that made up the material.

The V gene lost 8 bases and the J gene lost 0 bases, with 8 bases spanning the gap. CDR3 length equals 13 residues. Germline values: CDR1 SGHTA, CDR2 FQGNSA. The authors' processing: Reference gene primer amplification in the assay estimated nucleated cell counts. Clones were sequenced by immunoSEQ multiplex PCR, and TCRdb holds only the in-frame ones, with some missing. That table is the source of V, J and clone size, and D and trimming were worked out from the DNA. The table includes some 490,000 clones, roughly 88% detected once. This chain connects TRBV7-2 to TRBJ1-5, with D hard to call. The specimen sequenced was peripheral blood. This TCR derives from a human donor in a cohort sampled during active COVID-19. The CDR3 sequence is CASGTNSNQPQHF. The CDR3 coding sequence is TGTGCCAGCGGCACGAATAGCAATCAGCCCCAGCATTTT.